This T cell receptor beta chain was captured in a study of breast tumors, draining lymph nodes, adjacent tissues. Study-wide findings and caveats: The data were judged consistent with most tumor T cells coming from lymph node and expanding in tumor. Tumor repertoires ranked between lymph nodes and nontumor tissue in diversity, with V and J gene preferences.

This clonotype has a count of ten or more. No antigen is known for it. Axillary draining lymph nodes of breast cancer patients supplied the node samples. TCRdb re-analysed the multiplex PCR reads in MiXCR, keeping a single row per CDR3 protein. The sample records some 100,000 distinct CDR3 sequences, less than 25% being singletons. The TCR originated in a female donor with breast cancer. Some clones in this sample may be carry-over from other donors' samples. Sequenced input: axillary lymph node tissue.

CDR3 amino acids: CSARDGQGGYEQYF. CDR3 DNA sequence: TGCAGTGCTAGGGACGGACAGGGAGGCTACGAGCAGTACTTC. This sequence joins TRBV20-1 and TRBJ2-7, with 8 bases aligning to TRBD1. The germline gives CDR1 DFQATT, CDR2 SNEGSKA (reference sequence). There are 14 residues in the CDR3. V shed 3 bases, J shed 3 bases, and the junction held 7 bases outside the gene matches.